These 21 T cell receptor beta chains came from one sample sequenced in a study of T cell responses to AZD1222 COVID-19 vaccine. The repertoire was sequenced with immunoSEQ multiplex PCR; TCRdb's copy has only in-frame clones and lacks some. The data contain just over 60,000 clones, approximately 80% of them seen just once; the ten biggest clones take up around an eighth. Source: peripheral blood, taken on day 0 of AZD1222 vaccination. All receptors come from an adult in good health.

The V gene is TRBV4-1, the J gene TRBJ2-5; D not resolved. The V gene lost 3 bases and the J gene lost 5 bases, with 10 bases spanning the gap. This CDR3 region has 13 residues. Germline V gives CDR1 MGHRA, CDR2 YSYEKL. The CDR3 bases are TGCGCCAGCAGCCAGTTGCTTTCGGAGACCCAGTACTTC. Encoded protein: CASSQLLSETQYF.

The chain uses TRBV2 and TRBJ1-5, with a tentative D call TRBD1 (5 bases). The V and J ends lost 2 bases and 0 bases respectively, with 11 bases between them. The germline gives CDR1 SNHLY, CDR2 FYNNEI. This CDR3 has 16 amino acids. In DNA, the CDR3 is TGTGCCAGCAGTGAATTTGGGGCGTATAGCAATCAGCCCCAGCATTTT. This translates into CASSEFGAYSNQPQHF.

This chain uses TRBV7-2 with TRBJ2-3, with 8 bases fitting TRBD2. J lost 2 bases, V lost 4 bases, and 2 bases had no gene match. This CDR3 contains 14 residues. Per germline, CDR1 SGHTA and CDR2 FQGNSA. For the CDR3, the DNA is TGTGCCAGCAGCTCCGGACTAGCCACAGATACGCAGTATTTT. Protein: CASSSGLATDTQYF.

This sequence joins TRBV28 and TRBJ1-3; D call uncertain. The CDR3 loop spans 15 amino acids. Germline CDR1 and CDR2: MDHEN and SYDVKM. Trimming cost V 3 bases and J 2 bases, with 11 bases left between them. CDR3 in amino acids: CASSFGIMAGNTIYF. CDR3 nucleotides: TGTGCCAGCAGTTTCGGCATTATGGCTGGAAACACCATATATTTT.

The chain couples TRBV29-1 to TRBJ2-1, with TRBD2 matching 9 bases. Trimming cost V 5 bases and J 9 bases; bases outside gene matches: 8. This CDR3 has 13 residues. Germline V lookup: CDR1 SQVTM, CDR2 ANQGSEA. The DNA of the CDR3 is TGCAGCGTTTGGTGGCGGGGGGGCCTTGAGCAGTTCTTC. It encodes CSVWWRGGLEQFF.

The chain is built from TRBV28 and TRBJ2-7; TRBD1 matches at 7 bases. This CDR3 comprises 14 residues. J gave up 6 bases and V 5 bases, and 10 bases lay outside the gene matches. Per the germline V gene, CDR1 is MDHEN and CDR2 is SYDVKM. The CDR3 reads CASSEATGKGEQYF. Written as DNA, the CDR3 is TGTGCCAGCAGTGAAGCGACAGGGAAGGGCGAGCAGTACTTC. The full variable domain, with the rest looked up from reference TRBV28 and TRBJ2-7, is DVKVTQSSRYLVKRTGEKVFLECVQDMDHENMFWYRQDPGLGLRLIYFSYDVKMKEKGDIPEGYSVSREKKERFSLILESASTNQTSMYLCASSEATGKGEQYFGPGTRLTVT.

The genes are TRBV4-1 and TRBJ2-2; 10 nucleotides line up with TRBD1. The CDR3 length is 17 residues. Germline trimming cut 4 bases from V and 4 bases from J; bases unmatched to any gene: 9. Germline values: CDR1 MGHRA, CDR2 YSYEKL. CDR3 nucleotides: TGCGCCAGCAGCCCGCCGGGACAGGGGTCGATCACCGGGGAGCTGTTTTTT. Its translation is CASSPPGQGSITGELFF.

V is TRBV7-2 and J is TRBJ2-3; no clear D. Trimming cost V 3 bases and J 4 bases, with 2 bases left between them. Germline V gene lookup returns CDR1 SGHTA and CDR2 FQGNSA. This CDR3 region has 11 residues. CDR3 coding DNA: TGTGCCAGCAGCTTCGCAGATACGCAGTATTTT. Translated, it gives CASSFADTQYF.

This clone was seen once. The chain has TRBV11-3 and TRBJ2-1, with D tentatively TRBD1 (6 bases). The CDR3 loop spans 14 amino acids. V was trimmed by 3 bases and J by 4 bases, leaving 10 bases between them. CDR1 SGHNT and CDR2 YENEEA come from the germline V gene. Here the CDR3 DNA reads TGTGCCAGCAGCTTTCGGGACACATACAATGAGCAGTTCTTC. Translated: CASSFRDTYNEQFF.

This chain connects TRBV3-1 (or the pseudogene TRBV3-2) to TRBJ2-7, with D possibly TRBD2 on 6 matching bases. Trimming stripped 1 base from V and 2 bases from J, with 6 bases between. CDR3 size: 13 residues. Germline assignment: CDR1 LGHDT and CDR2 YNNKEL (reference sequence). CDR3 loop: CASSQGLAYEQYF. For the CDR3, the DNA is TGTGCCAGCAGCCAAGGACTAGCCTACGAGCAGTACTTC.

This chain joins TRBV3-1 (or the pseudogene TRBV3-2) and TRBJ1-1, with D possibly being TRBD1 (5 bases). CDR1 is LGHDT, CDR2 YNNKEL, per germline (reference sequence). Between the trimmed V and J ends, which lost 4 bases and 0 bases, there was a span of 9 bases. This CDR3 has 14 residues. For the CDR3, the DNA is TGTGCCAGCAGCCGGGGCGACATGAACACTGAAGCTTTCTTT. This codes for CASSRGDMNTEAFF.

V is TRBV7-2 and J is TRBJ2-7; TRBD1 agrees at 11 bases. J lost 4 bases, V lost 5 bases, and 4 bases had no gene match. The V gene's germline CDR1 is SGHTA and CDR2 FQGNSA. CDR3 size: 14 residues. The CDR3 sequence is CASSLGQGAYEQYF. The CDR3 DNA reads as TGTGCCAGCAGCCTCGGACAGGGGGCTTACGAGCAGTACTTC.

The chain joins TRBV7-8 to TRBJ2-1; 7 positions match TRBD1. The CDR3 is 18 residues long. The J segment lost 2 bases and the V segment lost 5 bases, leaving 15 bases of the junction unmatched. Looked up from germline, CDR1 is SGHVS and CDR2 is FQNEAQ. The CDR3 DNA reads TGTGCCAGCAGCCAAGGCGGGTTGAGGACAGGACCCTACAATGAGCAGTTCTTC. Translating gives CASSQGGLRTGPYNEQFF.

This clone was observed a handful of times. The CDR3 sequence is CASSQEPGLSSYNEQFF. For the CDR3, the DNA is TGCGCCAGCAGCCAAGAACCCGGGCTTAGCTCCTACAATGAGCAGTTCTTC. The V call is TRBV4-3, the J call TRBJ2-1; D is unresolved. V lost 0 bases and J lost 0, with 12 bases in between. Germline lookup yields CDR1 LGHNA and CDR2 YSLEER. The CDR3 spans 17 residues.

The chain recombines TRBV19 with TRBJ1-5, with a weak D call TRBD1 (6 bases). The CDR3 covers 14 residues. The germline V gene has CDR1 LNHDA and CDR2 SQIVND (reference sequence). V was trimmed by 1 base and J by 2 bases, leaving 6 bases between them. The CDR3 sequence is CASSIAGGNQPQHF. In nucleotides, the CDR3 is TGTGCCAGTAGTATAGCAGGGGGCAATCAGCCCCAGCATTTT.

This clone was recorded only once. DNA of the CDR3: TGCGCCAGCAGCCAAGAAACTAGCGGGGACTACGAGCAGTACTTC. It specifies CASSQETSGDYEQYF. The rearrangement links TRBV4-1 to TRBJ2-7, with 10 bases aligning to TRBD2. Germline V gene sequence: CDR1 MGHRA, CDR2 YSYEKL. V lost 0 bases, J lost 3 bases, and 2 bases stayed unmatched. The CDR3 totals 15 residues.

The chain couples TRBV6-1 to TRBJ2-4; TRBD2 matches at 7 bases. CDR1 MNHNS and CDR2 SASEGT come from the germline V gene. Trimming cost V 6 bases and J 2 bases; bases outside gene matches: 4. The CDR3 spans 14 residues. In nucleotides, the CDR3 is TGTGCCAGCAGCCTGGGGGGGTCCAAAAACATTCAGTACTTC. Its protein is CASSLGGSKNIQYF.

This chain connects TRBV6-5 to TRBJ2-5; the D gene is possibly TRBD2 (6 bases). Trimming took 3 bases from V and 3 from J, leaving 14 bases between them. The CDR3 runs 15 residues. The germline CDR1 and CDR2 sequences are MNHEY and SVGAGI. CDR3 nucleotides: TGTGCCAGCAGTTATCGCGGGGACTCAAAAGAGACCCAGTACTTC. It is translated as CASSYRGDSKETQYF.

This rearrangement joins TRBV9 to TRBJ2-1, with 8 bases identical to TRBD2. With V trimmed by 0 bases and J by 2 bases, 1 base remained unmatched. The CDR3 extends over 15 amino acids. The V gene's germline CDR1 is SGDLS and CDR2 YYNGEE. CDR3 sequence (DNA): TGTGCCAGCAGCGTAGAAGCGGGGGCCTACAATGAGCAGTTCTTC. Its protein product is CASSVEAGAYNEQFF.

V gene TRBV6-5 combines with J gene TRBJ1-2, with D perhaps matching TRBD1 (6 bases). The V gene lost 0 bases and the J gene lost 1 base, with 12 bases spanning the gap. This CDR3 contains 16 residues. CDR1 and CDR2 from the germline V gene are MNHEY and SVGAGI. Here the CDR3 DNA reads TGTGCCAGCAGTTACTCTAGGACAGAGAGTAACTATGGCTACACCTTC. Translating it yields CASSYSRTESNYGYTF.

The genes are TRBV5-6 and TRBJ2-7, with TRBD1 as a possible D gene (5 bases). This CDR3 is 12 amino acids long. Trimming took 2 bases from V and 4 from J, leaving 7 bases between them. CDR1 and CDR2 from the germline V gene are SGHDT and YYEEEE. CDR3 sequence reads: CASSLRGYEQYF. The CDR3, as DNA: TGTGCCAGCAGCTTAAGGGGATACGAGCAGTACTTC.